This is a list of T cell receptor beta chains from one sample in a study of T cell repertoires in cytomegalovirus infection. TCRdb re-analysed the reads in MiXCR, keeping a single row per CDR3 protein. The table shows more than 40,000 distinct CDR3 sequences, with roughly 20% occurring only once. Their recognized antigens are unknown. Source: CD8+ T cells from cultured PBMCs, taken from culture after CMV antigen stimulation. All receptors come from a human donor in good health (CMV status not recorded). Some clones in this sample may be carry-over from other donors' samples. Both conserved end residues are part of each CDR3. Each record gives: V gene, clone size, J gene, CDR3 protein. Clone size is given for some rows only: seen once, a few or many times, or a class if the clone is expanded.

>TRBV7-9|few|TRBJ1-2
CASSSGTGPSYGYTF
>TRBV7-2|.|TRBJ2-7
CASSSLDRGIYEQYF
>TRBV7-9|many|TRBJ2-3
CATIPDRAITDTQYF
>TRBV7-2|few|TRBJ2-3
CASSLAGRLDTQYF
>TRBV12-3/TRBV12-4|.|TRBJ1-2
CASSPGNYGYTF
>TRBV2|few|TRBJ2-1
CASTGPTAGKGQFF
>TRBV7-8|.|TRBJ1-2
CASSLMGRPEANYGYTF
>TRBV7-2|.|TRBJ2-7
CASSETIGGPSYEQYF
>TRBV6-2/TRBV6-3|few|TRBJ1-2
CASSYSAGFNYTF
>TRBV20-1|few|TRBJ1-1
CSASPGAAGGNTEAFF
>TRBV25-1|.|TRBJ1-2
CASSSRGAYGYTF
>TRBV7-2|few|TRBJ2-7
CASSMAGLFYEQYF
>TRBV20-1|.|TRBJ2-7
CSARDRGTVKTYEQYF
>TRBV7-9|.|TRBJ1-1
CASSSLDRDLAFF
>TRBV7-2|.|TRBJ2-3
CASSLEPGLAFADTQYF
>TRBV7-9|few|TRBJ1-1
CASSSGGTPRQAFF
>TRBV5-1|.|TRBJ2-7
CASSLEGQDYEQYF
>TRBV7-3|few|TRBJ2-1
CASSFNAGREYNEQFF
>TRBV7-8|.|TRBJ2-7
CASRGDRGLGEQYF
>TRBV6-1|.|TRBJ2-3
CASSSTSGGAITDTQYF
>TRBV7-9|few|TRBJ2-5
CASSRERNGLDQETQYF
>TRBV7-9|.|TRBJ2-2
CASSSTRNTGELFF
>TRBV10-3|few|TRBJ1-2
CAISPSHVRGQDTNYGYTF
>TRBV29-1|.|TRBJ2-7
CSVEFLSSGSSYEQYF
>TRBV7-2|many|TRBJ2-5
CASSQTAGKETQYF
>TRBV19|.|TRBJ1-5
CASRGAGLGSNQPQHF
>TRBV5-6|.|TRBJ2-7
CASSLTWGSYEQYF
>TRBV23-1|.|TRBJ2-6
CASSQSRTGDSGANVLTF
>TRBV6-5|few|TRBJ1-3
CASSPNFGQGAFGNTIYF
>TRBV12-3/TRBV12-4|.|TRBJ2-1
CATCSYNEQFF
>TRBV6-1|.|TRBJ2-5
CASSGDDQETQYF
>TRBV29-1|few|TRBJ1-1
CSVRTDLNTEAFF
>TRBV12-3/TRBV12-4|.|TRBJ1-3
CASSSAATWGTIYF
>TRBV6-2/TRBV6-3|few|TRBJ1-2
CASSYSRQKLDYGYTF
>TRBV19|.|TRBJ2-1
CASSMVAGVEQFF
>TRBV4-1|few|TRBJ2-5
CASSPLSGQETQYF
>TRBV6-2/TRBV6-3|.|TRBJ2-1
CAISVTSGVGSSYNEQFF
>TRBV6-2/TRBV6-3|few|TRBJ1-6
CASRPDGGPLHF
>TRBV12-3/TRBV12-4|.|TRBJ2-7
CASSLVQEQPPEQYF
>TRBV12-3/TRBV12-4|few|TRBJ1-1
CASSLPTGGLGVTEAFF
>TRBV20-1|few|TRBJ1-1
CSARDPTGGDTEAFF
>TRBV6-5|once|TRBJ2-1
CASSYSGDEQFF
>TRBV27|few|TRBJ1-1
CASSPRRGENTEAFF
>TRBV19|.|TRBJ1-1
CASSMGQSNTEAFF
>TRBV27|few|TRBJ2-7
CASSGTPSSYEQYF
>TRBV6-6|few|TRBJ1-2
CASMAGANYGYTF
>TRBV27|.|TRBJ1-2
CASSFGENYGYTF
>TRBV6-2/TRBV6-3|.|TRBJ1-1
CASSYSHKTPNTEAFF
>TRBV6-5|.|TRBJ2-5
CASSLTGLVQETQYF
>TRBV7-6|.|TRBJ2-7
CASSQSRGREQYF
>TRBV19|.|TRBJ2-6
CASSLTDSGANVLTF
>TRBV7-2|many|TRBJ1-4
CASSPWPTGPGYILEKLFF
>TRBV7-6|few|TRBJ2-1
CASSPGLAGENEQFF